Below are 30 T cell receptor beta chains sequenced from a single sample in a study of identical twins. TCRdb fed the 5' RACE reads into MiXCR, producing one record per CDR3 protein. The data hold 1.5 million to 2 million distinct CDR3 sequences, with about 32% observed a single time. The sequenced material came from cord blood. These receptors were collected from a newborn girl in good health.

The chain joins TRBV6-5 to TRBJ2-7, with D perhaps matching TRBD2 (5 bases). Germline V gene lookup returns CDR1 MNHEY and CDR2 SVGAGI. The CDR3 has 15 residues. Between the trimmed V and J ends, which lost 2 bases and 0 bases, there was a span of 11 bases. The DNA for the CDR3 is TGTGCCAGCAGTTACATGTCTAGCAGCTCCTACGAGCAGTACTTC. Amino acid sequence: CASSYMSSSSYEQYF.

The chain carries TRBV7-2 and TRBJ2-5; 7 bases agree with TRBD2. Trimming removed 1 base from V and 2 bases from J; junction bases left unmatched: 7. The germline gives CDR1 SGHTA, CDR2 FQGNSA. This CDR3 has 16 amino acids. The CDR3 sequence: CASSLVAAGRQETQYF. In DNA form, the CDR3 reads TGTGCCAGCAGCTTAGTTGCAGCGGGGCGTCAAGAGACCCAGTACTTC.

The chain uses TRBV21-1 and TRBJ2-5; the table names TRBD2, a call not compared with the DNA. TRBV21-1 is termed a pseudogene. The CDR3 is 15 residues long. For the CDR3, the DNA is TGTGCCAGCAGCACTAGGGGGACTACTGGGGAGACCCAGTACTTC. As protein: CASSTRGTTGETQYF.

With regard to this clonotype: One end of the junction is discordant with germline, which a read error may explain. The chain links TRBV11-2 to TRBJ2-7; no reliable D call. The germline V gene has CDR1 SGHAT and CDR2 FQNNGV. The CDR3 totals 14 residues. The CDR3 here is CAGSLDLSWYEQYF. The CDR3 DNA reads as TGTGCCGGCAGCTTAGATCTATCCTGGTACGAGCAGTACTTC. The full variable domain, rest sourced from reference TRBV11-2 and TRBJ2-7, is EAGVAQSPRYKIIEKRQSVAFWCNPISGHATLYWYQQILGQGPKLLIQFQNNGVVDDSQLPKDRFSAERLKGVDSTLKIQPAKLEDSAVYLCAGSLDLSWYEQYFGPGTRLTVT.

CDR3 nucleotide sequence: TGTGCCAGCAGCTCCGGGACAGGGGGCCGTCAGCCCCAGCATTTT. This encodes CASSSGTGGRQPQHF. The V gene is TRBV28, the J gene TRBJ1-5; 12 bases map to TRBD1. V lost 6 bases, J lost 6 bases, and 6 bases stayed unmatched. CDR1 and CDR2 (germline): MDHEN, SYDVKM. The CDR3 runs to 15 residues.

The chain employs TRBV27 and TRBJ1-4, with unresolved D. CDR1 MNHEY and CDR2 SMNVEV come from the germline V gene (reference sequence). The CDR3 sequence is 16 residues long. Trimming stripped 0 bases from V and 7 bases from J, with 15 bases between. The CDR3 nucleotides read TGTGCCAGCAGTTTATCGCTGGGCGATCCCGGTGAAAAACTGTTTTTT. Translating gives CASSLSLGDPGEKLFF.

This clonotype came up a few times. This chain's CDR3 is CASRRLAERNVEQFF. For the CDR3, the DNA is TGTGCCAGCAGAAGACTAGCGGAGAGGAATGTCGAGCAGTTCTTC. V and J are TRBV27 and TRBJ2-1; 9 bases are a match to TRBD2. The CDR3 has 15 amino acids. Germline values: CDR1 MNHEY, CDR2 SMNVEV (reference sequence). Germline trimming cut 6 bases from V and 10 bases from J; bases unmatched to any gene: 13.

The chain couples TRBV7-2 to TRBJ1-2, with D uncertain. The V gene lost 5 bases and the J gene lost 6 bases, with 7 bases spanning the gap. Germline CDR1 and CDR2: SGHTA and FQGNSA. This CDR3 is 11 amino acids long. This chain's CDR3 is CASSMDDGYTF. In DNA, the CDR3 is TGTGCCAGCAGCATGGACGATGGCTACACCTTC.

This clonotype was seen a few times. The chain couples TRBV6-6 to TRBJ2-5; 8 bases agree with TRBD2. CDR1 and CDR2 from the germline V gene are MNHNY and SVGAGI (reference sequence). J gave up 11 bases and V 4 bases, and 9 bases lay outside the gene matches. This CDR3 is 13 amino acids long. The CDR3 protein is CASSFLAGREQYF. The CDR3 DNA sequence: TGTGCCAGCAGTTTTTTAGCGGGAAGAGAGCAGTACTTC.

The sample holds one count of this clonotype. The V call is TRBV3-1, the J call TRBJ1-2; D remains unclear. This CDR3 has 12 residues. Trimming took off 8 bases at V and 8 bases at J, with 15 bases between the two ends. Per germline, CDR1 LGHDT and CDR2 YNNKEL (reference sequence). CDR3 sequence reads: CASGRPSGGYTF. The DNA for the CDR3 is TGTGCCAGCGGACGCCCTTCCGGGGGCTACACCTTC.

The chain carries TRBV20-1 and TRBJ1-5; D remains ambiguous. The CDR3 contains 14 residues. Trimming cost V 0 bases and J 4 bases, with 10 bases left between them. Per germline, CDR1 DFQATT and CDR2 SNEGSKA (reference sequence). This CDR3 is CSARDPRRNQPQHF. The CDR3 coding sequence is TGCAGTGCTAGAGATCCCAGGAGGAATCAGCCCCAGCATTTT.

The chain carries TRBV20-1 and TRBJ2-3; D is unresolved. Germline-derived CDR1 and CDR2 are DFQATT and SNEGSKA (reference sequence). This CDR3 comprises 15 residues. V shed 4 bases and J shed 2 bases, with 16 bases lying between them. CDR3 sequence reads: CSAIIPSTATDTQYF. Written as DNA, the CDR3 is TGCAGTGCTATAATCCCTAGTACCGCCACAGATACGCAGTATTTT.

This clonotype was detected once. This sequence joins TRBV6-6 and TRBJ2-3, with D maybe TRBD2 (5 bases). The CDR3 extends over 16 amino acids. Per germline, CDR1 MNHNY and CDR2 SVGAGI (reference sequence). The germline V and J ends were trimmed by 8 bases and 2 bases, with 20 bases remaining between them. This CDR3 reads CASGAQGLLPTDTQYF. CDR3 sequence (DNA): TGTGCCAGCGGAGCCCAAGGACTCTTACCCACAGATACGCAGTATTTT.

This rearrangement joins TRBV4-2 to TRBJ2-1, with TRBD2 identical over 10 bases. With 0 bases clipped from V and 6 bases from J, the junction kept 11 bases outside the gene matches. The CDR3 length is 18 residues. CDR1 is LGHNA, CDR2 YNFKEQ, per germline. CDR3 DNA: TGTGCCAGCAGCCAAGATAGAGGTAGCGGGAGGAGGGGCAATGAGCAGTTCTTC. It encodes CASSQDRGSGRRGNEQFF.

V and J are TRBV20-1 and TRBJ2-3, with TRBD2 identical over 7 bases. With V trimmed by 3 bases and J by 6 bases, 6 bases remained unmatched. Germline V lookup: CDR1 DFQATT, CDR2 SNEGSKA (reference sequence). The CDR3 contains 13 residues. The CDR3 protein is CSARTSSLDTQYF. Here the CDR3 DNA reads TGCAGTGCTAGGACTAGCTCCCTGGATACGCAGTATTTT.

There are a few counts of this clonotype. The chain is built from TRBV21-1 and TRBJ1-5; the DNA was not compared with TRBD1, the D call given in the table. TRBV21-1 is listed as a pseudogene. There are 21 residues in the CDR3. The CDR3 sequence is CASSKWDTGGPKRTGNQPQHF. The CDR3 bases are TGTGCCAGCAGCAAATGGGACACAGGGGGCCCCAAGAGAACGGGCAATCAGCCCCAGCATTTT.

Turning to this clonotype: A single base separates this from a much larger clone, so it may be a read error. This chain links TRBV29-1 with TRBJ2-5, with D possibly matching TRBD2 (6 bases). This CDR3 spans 11 amino acids. V was clipped by 3 bases and J by 11 bases, with 13 bases between them. From germline, CDR1 is SQVTM and CDR2 ANQGSEA. This CDR3 is CSVEGGIAQYF. The CDR3 region has the DNA TGCAGCGTTGAGGGCGGGATTGCGCAGTACTTC.

The chain links TRBV20-1 to TRBJ1-5, with 8 bases fitting TRBD1. The CDR3 is 13 amino acids. Germline-derived CDR1 and CDR2 are DFQATT and SNEGSKA (reference sequence). The V gene end was trimmed by 3 bases and the J gene end by 6 bases; junction bases not matched to a gene: 4. In DNA, the CDR3 is TGCAGTGCTAGTCCACAGGGGGGTCAGCCCCAGCATTTT. This sequence encodes CSASPQGGQPQHF.

In this sample, this clonotype turned up a few times. V and J are TRBV21-1 and TRBJ2-1; the D call of TRBD2 is as the table states it, not checked on the DNA. TRBV21-1 is a pseudogene segment. This CDR3 comprises 15 residues. As DNA, the CDR3 is TGTGCCAGCAGCCCGTGGCGGGAGGGCTGCAATGAGCAGTTCTTC. Protein: CASSPWREGCNEQFF.

This clonotype appeared a few times. The rearrangement uses TRBV20-1 and TRBJ2-7, with 11 bases fitting TRBD2. The CDR3 runs to 15 residues. V lost 3 bases to trimming and J lost 2 bases; unmatched junction nucleotides: 6. Germline-derived CDR1 and CDR2 are DFQATT and SNEGSKA (reference sequence). The CDR3 nucleotides read TGCAGTGCTAGTACCACTAGCGGGGGAACCTACGAGCAGTACTTC. Its protein product is CSASTTSGGTYEQYF.

In this sample, this clonotype turned up a few times. The CDR3 sequence: CASSSRQGTGETQYF. The CDR3 DNA follows: TGTGCCAGCAGTTCCCGACAGGGGACAGGCGAGACCCAGTACTTC. This chain joins TRBV27 and TRBJ2-5; TRBD1 aligns across 8 bases. V trimming: 4 bases; J trimming: 5 bases; junction bases outside the gene matches: 9. Germline lookup yields CDR1 MNHEY and CDR2 SMNVEV (reference sequence). CDR3 length equals 15 residues.

This clonotype occurred a few times. The V gene is TRBV4-2, the J gene TRBJ1-4; the D is unclear. There are 15 residues in the CDR3. CDR1 and CDR2 from the germline V gene are LGHNA and YNFKEQ. Between the trimmed V and J ends, which lost 0 bases and 7 bases, there was a span of 12 bases. The CDR3 DNA follows: TGTGCCAGCAGCCAAGAGCGGGATAGAGGTGAAAAACTGTTTTTT. It is translated as CASSQERDRGEKLFF.

Here the CDR3 reads CASSPPDRPQHF. In DNA, the CDR3 is TGTGCCAGCTCACCTCCGGATCGACCCCAGCATTTT. This chain connects TRBV18 to TRBJ1-5; D not resolved. The germline V gene encodes CDR1 KGHSH and CDR2 LQKENI. V lost 3 bases and J 10 bases, leaving 10 bases between the germline ends. The CDR3 has 12 amino acids.

There are a few counts of this clonotype. The V call is TRBV7-2, the J call TRBJ2-1, with 9 bases lining up with TRBD2. The CDR3 spans 16 residues. Trimming cost V 1 base and J 6 bases; bases outside gene matches: 7. The germline CDR1 and CDR2 sequences are SGHTA and FQGNSA. The CDR3 nucleotides read TGTGCCAGCAGCTTAGGCTCCGGGACTAGCAGCAATGAGCAGTTCTTC. This sequence encodes CASSLGSGTSSNEQFF.

About this clonotype: A junction end diverges from the germline sequence, so it may reflect a read error. This chain joins TRBV29-1 and TRBJ1-1, with 7 positions matching TRBD1. The CDR3 extends over 15 amino acids. The germline V gene has CDR1 SQVTM and CDR2 ANQGSEA. The CDR3 loop reads CSTGDSRTGNTETFF. The CDR3 DNA follows: TGCAGTACAGGGGACAGCCGGACCGGGAACACTGAAACTTTCTTT.

This clonotype appeared a few times. This chain links TRBV20-1 with TRBJ2-1; D might be TRBD2 (6 bases). In germline, CDR1 is DFQATT, CDR2 SNEGSKA (reference sequence). The CDR3 covers 8 residues. The CDR3 nucleotides read TGCAGGGGGGGTAATACGTTCTTC. Translating it yields CRGGNTFF.

The chain joins TRBV4-2 to TRBJ2-3; D unresolved. Germline V gene lookup returns CDR1 LGHNA and CDR2 YNFKEQ. Deletions cut 0 bases from V and 6 bases from J, with 10 bases between. The CDR3 runs 14 residues. The CDR3, as DNA: TGTGCCAGCAGCCAAGATCGACTTCCGGATACGCAGTATTTT. It specifies CASSQDRLPDTQYF.

The V and J genes are TRBV6-5 and TRBJ2-4; D unresolved. V shed 0 bases and J shed 13 bases, with 10 bases lying between them. The CDR3 sequence is 12 residues long. The V gene's germline CDR1 is MNHEY and CDR2 SVGAGI. Written as DNA, the CDR3 is TGTGCCAGCAGTTACTCGGTAGGCAAGCAGTACTTC. The encoded protein is CASSYSVGKQYF.

This chain uses TRBV27 with TRBJ2-7; D is tentatively TRBD1 or TRBD2 (5 bases each). Germline CDR1 reads MNHEY; CDR2 reads SMNVEV (reference sequence). V lost 2 bases, J lost 3 bases, and 14 bases lay in between. The CDR3 sequence is 15 residues long. The CDR3 region is CASSLKTQGVYEQYF. The CDR3 coding sequence is TGTGCCAGCAGTTTAAAGACGCAGGGAGTCTACGAGCAGTACTTC.

The V and J genes are TRBV5-1 and TRBJ2-2; D is ambiguous. Trimming took 9 bases from V and 0 from J, leaving 12 bases between them. There are 14 residues in the CDR3. Germline CDR1 is SGHRS and CDR2 is YFSETQ. CDR3: CATRTGPNTGELFF. DNA of the CDR3: TGCGCCACCAGGACCGGCCCGAACACCGGGGAGCTGTTTTTT. The entire variable domain, with the rest obtained from reference TRBV5-1 and TRBJ2-2, is as follows: KAGVTQTPRYLIKTRGQQVTLSCSPISGHRSVSWYQQTPGQGLQFLFEYFSETQRNKGNFPGRFSGRQFSNSRSEMNVSTLELGDSALYLCATRTGPNTGELFFGEGSRLTVL.